This entry describes one T cell receptor beta chain. This specimen belongs to a study of blood T cell repertoires in COVID-19. This table comes from immunoSEQ multiplex PCR, and its TCRdb copy is limited to in-frame clones, with some not included. The table has about 64,000 clones, 80% to 90% seen once. This CDR3 region has 14 residues. V lost 3 bases to trimming and J lost 2 bases, with 11 bases between them. From germline, CDR1 is GTSNPN and CDR2 SVGIG (reference sequence). The sequence came from a woman aged 55-70 years with COVID-19, enrolled during active disease. Source material: peripheral blood. This rearrangement joins TRBV30 to TRBJ1-5; tentative D call: TRBD1 (5 bases). In DNA form, the CDR3 reads TGTGCCTGGAGCGAGGCGACAGGCAATCAGCCCCAGCATTTT. Amino acid sequence: CAWSEATGNQPQHF.